One sample yielded the 30 T cell receptor beta chains listed below, sequenced in a study of CD8+CD57+ T cells in acquired aplastic anemia (dated 2018 in TCRdb). Sequenced on an Illumina HiSeq 2000. TCR beta VDJ combination and CDR3 sequence profiling used genomic DNA as the template. The raw public data were reprocessed by TCRdb itself: fastp quality trimming at Q25, MiXCR clonotype calling, in-frame beta chains only. One record per CDR3 amino acid sequence lists the most common genes and DNA. The sample includes roughly 38,000 distinct CDR3 sequences, with about 77% observed a single time. The ten most abundant clones make up 22% of the sample. Sample: sorted CD4+, CD8+, or CD8+CD57+ T cells (not recorded which) from PBMCs. The receptor set was obtained from a human donor in good health, serving as a control.

The chain employs TRBV2 and TRBJ2-7; 8 bases are a match to TRBD2. V shed 4 bases, J shed 2 bases, and the junction held 4 bases outside the gene matches. The V gene's germline CDR1 is SNHLY and CDR2 FYNNEI. There are 14 residues in the CDR3. The DNA of the CDR3 is TGTGCCAGCAGTGTAGGAGCGGGGGCCTACGAGCAGTACTTC. Protein: CASSVGAGAYEQYF.

The chain employs TRBV13 and TRBJ1-2; D might be TRBD1 (6 bases). Germline assignment: CDR1 PRHDT and CDR2 FYEKMQ (reference sequence). The CDR3 has 14 residues. Trimming took off 2 bases at V and 10 bases at J, with 17 bases between the two ends. The CDR3 coding sequence is TGTGCCAGCAGCTTACAGGGGAAGGGGGGCCCCTACACCTTC. It is translated as CASSLQGKGGPYTF.

The chain couples TRBV5-1 to TRBJ1-2; D remains unclear. The CDR3 consists of 12 residues. Germline CDR1 and CDR2: SGHRS and YFSETQ. V was shortened by 0 bases and J by 8 bases, with 8 bases between the two germline ends. CDR3: CASSLGMRGYTF. CDR3 sequence (DNA): TGCGCCAGCAGCTTGGGTATGAGGGGCTACACCTTC.

The chain has TRBV7-9 and TRBJ1-1; no reliable D call. The CDR3 spans 15 residues. The V and J ends lost 5 bases and 1 base respectively, with 14 bases between them. Germline loops: CDR1 SEHNR, CDR2 FQNEAQ (reference sequence). CDR3 residues: CASSPGGIWNTEAFF. CDR3 coding DNA: TGTGCCAGCAGCCCAGGCGGGATCTGGAACACTGAAGCTTTCTTT.

This sequence joins TRBV10-3 and TRBJ2-1; D possibly corresponds to TRBD2 (5 bases). Trimming took 7 bases from V and 1 from J, leaving 11 bases between them. The CDR3 has 14 amino acids. Germline loops: CDR1 ENHRY, CDR2 SYGVKD. The CDR3 bases are TGTGCCATCACCGGTACGGGGTCCTACAATGAGCAGTTCTTC. Translated: CAITGTGSYNEQFF.

This clonotype was detected once. The chain combines TRBV7-8 with TRBJ2-1; tentatively, D is TRBD2 (5 bases). V lost 1 base and J lost 8, with 9 bases in between. The CDR3 runs 13 residues. Germline V gene data show CDR1 as SGHVS and CDR2 as FQNEAQ. The CDR3 DNA reads TGTGCCAGCAGCTTAGTCCGGGATTATGAGCAGTTCTTC. It yields the protein CASSLVRDYEQFF.

The chain combines TRBV24-1 with TRBJ2-3, with D hard to call. The CDR3 runs 13 residues. V was trimmed by 4 bases and J by 6 bases, leaving 10 bases between them. Per germline, CDR1 KGHDR and CDR2 SFDVKD. The CDR3 DNA reads TGTGCCACCAGTGACCCGAAGTGGGATACGCAGTATTTT. This sequence encodes CATSDPKWDTQYF.

This clonotype has more than one count but fewer than ten. CDR3 DNA: TGTGCCAGCAGCAATCCGGGCTATGGCTACACCTTC. Its translation: CASSNPGYGYTF. The chain joins TRBV7-2 to TRBJ1-2; D uncertain. V lost 5 bases, J lost 4 bases, and 8 bases lay in between. From germline, CDR1 is SGHTA and CDR2 FQGNSA. The CDR3 is 12 residues long. Based on the CDR3 plus reference TRBV7-2 and TRBJ1-2, the full variable domain is GAGVSQSPSNKVTEKGKDVELRCDPISGHTALYWYRQSLGQGLEFLIYFQGNSAPDKSGLPSDRFSAERTGGSVSTLTIQRTQQEDSAVYLCASSNPGYGYTFGSGTRLTVV.

This sequence joins TRBV29-1 and TRBJ2-3, with 12 bases lining up with TRBD2. V lost 6 bases to trimming and J lost 3 bases; unmatched junction nucleotides: 4. Germline lookup yields CDR1 SQVTM and CDR2 ANQGSEA. The CDR3 is 14 residues long. The CDR3 is CSVLAGGQTDTQYF. For the CDR3, the DNA is TGCAGCGTGCTAGCGGGGGGGCAGACAGATACGCAGTATTTT.

This clonotype rates as medium-sized. This rearrangement joins TRBV9 to TRBJ2-6, with no clear D. V was trimmed by 4 bases and J by 0 bases, leaving 14 bases between them. The CDR3 covers 17 residues. Per germline, CDR1 SGDLS and CDR2 YYNGEE. The CDR3 region is CASSSKSTLSGANVLTF. DNA of the CDR3: TGTGCCAGCAGCTCCAAATCGACCCTCTCTGGGGCCAACGTCCTGACTTTC.

This clonotype is labeled as medium-sized. The rearrangement joins TRBV4-2 to TRBJ2-2; D unresolved. Germline loops: CDR1 LGHNA, CDR2 YNFKEQ. V was trimmed by 6 bases and J by 2 bases, leaving 19 bases between them. CDR3 length: 17 residues. CDR3 nucleotides: TGTGCCAGCAGGCCAAGCACGGGTCGACCTAACACCGGGGAGCTGTTTTTT. Translation: CASRPSTGRPNTGELFF.

This clonotype was recorded a few times. J is TRBJ2-7 and V is TRBV15; 7 bases map to TRBD2. Germline V gene sequence: CDR1 LNHNV, CDR2 YYDKDF (reference sequence). After removal of 0 bases from V and 3 bases from J, the junction contained 8 bases not matched to a gene. The CDR3 has 16 amino acids. The CDR3 nucleotides are TGTGCCACCAGCAGAGATCCCCCCGGGAGGAACTACGAGCAGTACTTC. This encodes CATSRDPPGRNYEQYF.

This clonotype appeared a single time. The chain is built from TRBV7-3 and TRBJ2-1; no definite D call. The CDR3 is made up of 13 amino acids. Trimming took off 4 bases at V and 9 bases at J, with 13 bases between the two ends. Germline values: CDR1 SGHTA, CDR2 FQGTGA. The DNA of the CDR3 is TGTGCCAGCAGCTCGCCTGGAGAGCGTGAGCAGTTCTTC. Protein sequence: CASSSPGEREQFF.

Within the sample, this clonotype is medium-sized (0.01 to 0.1%). This chain connects TRBV7-6 to TRBJ2-1; 10 nucleotides match TRBD2. The CDR3 spans 14 residues. Per germline, CDR1 SGHVS and CDR2 FNYEAQ. Trimming at V came to 4 bases and at J to 6 bases, leaving 3 bases not matched to a gene. The CDR3 reads CASSWTSGTNEQFF. The DNA of the CDR3 is TGTGCCAGCAGCTGGACTAGCGGAACCAATGAGCAGTTCTTC.

V gene TRBV13 combines with J gene TRBJ2-7; a possible D gene is TRBD2 (5 bases). There are 13 residues in the CDR3. CDR1 PRHDT and CDR2 FYEKMQ come from the germline V gene (reference sequence). V dropped 5 bases and J dropped 3 bases, with 11 bases sitting between them. The CDR3 DNA sequence: TGTGCCAGCAGCCACGTTAGCGTCTACGAGCAGTACTTC. It codes for CASSHVSVYEQYF.

Points on this clonotype: An end of the junction differs from the germline gene, which may be a read error. The V and J genes are TRBV12-3 or TRBV12-4 and TRBJ1-1; 10 positions agree with TRBD1. The CDR3 has 15 residues. Here the CDR3 DNA reads TGCGCCAGCAGCTTGGCCGGGACAGGGGCCACTGAAGCTTTCTTT. This sequence encodes CASSLAGTGATEAFF.

The rearrangement joins TRBV10-3 to TRBJ2-7; TRBD2 agrees at 7 bases. V trimming: 6 bases; J trimming: 6 bases; junction bases outside the gene matches: 8. CDR1 and CDR2 (germline): ENHRY, SYGVKD. This CDR3 has 13 residues. CDR3 nucleotides: TGTGCCATCAGGGCCGGGACGGGAGGCGAGCAGTACTTC. This codes for CAIRAGTGGEQYF.

J is TRBJ1-2 and V is TRBV6-5; TRBD1 matches at 11 bases. J gave up 4 bases and V 5 bases, and 6 bases lay outside the gene matches. The CDR3 has 15 amino acids. The germline gives CDR1 MNHEY, CDR2 SVGAGI. The CDR3 DNA follows: TGTGCCAGCAGTCACAGGGACAGGGGGAGCTATGGCTACACCTTC. It encodes CASSHRDRGSYGYTF.

The chain has TRBV4-3 and TRBJ2-1; a weak D match, TRBD2 (5 bases). CDR1 is LGHNA, CDR2 YSLEER, per germline. The CDR3 extends over 12 amino acids. Trimming cost V 0 bases and J 12 bases, with 9 bases left between them. Here the CDR3 reads CASSQDSRGQFF. CDR3 bases: TGCGCCAGCAGCCAAGATAGCCGGGGGCAGTTCTTC.

V and J are TRBV25-1 and TRBJ2-3, with D hard to call. The CDR3 extends over 12 amino acids. From germline, CDR1 is MGHDK and CDR2 SYGVNS. V gave up 5 bases and J gave up 2 bases, with 5 bases separating them. The CDR3 coding sequence is TGTGCCAGCAGTACAAACACAGATACGCAGTATTTT. Translating it yields CASSTNTDTQYF.

The J gene is TRBJ1-2, the V gene TRBV9; no clear D gene. The CDR3 is 11 amino acids. Trimming cost V 4 bases and J 8 bases, with 9 bases left between them. Germline lookup yields CDR1 SGDLS and CDR2 YYNGEE. The CDR3 loop reads CASSTLKGYTF. The CDR3 coding sequence is TGTGCCAGCAGCACACTTAAAGGCTACACCTTC.

The genes are TRBV11-1 and TRBJ2-7, with 14 bases matching TRBD2. J lost 0 bases, V lost 0 bases, and 7 bases had no gene match. Germline-derived CDR1 and CDR2 are SGHAT and FQDESV (reference sequence). The CDR3 is 19 residues long. CDR3 nucleotide sequence: TGTGCCAGCAGCTTAGCGGGACTAGCGGGGGACCCTAGCTCCTACGAGCAGTACGTC. This codes for CASSLAGLAGDPSSYEQYV.

This chain uses TRBV7-9 with TRBJ1-1; a possible D gene is TRBD1 (6 bases). The CDR3 runs 14 residues. With 5 bases removed from V and 1 base from J, the gap between germline ends came to 11 bases. Germline V CDR1 and CDR2: SEHNR, FQNEAQ (reference sequence). The CDR3 sequence is CASSDTGRNTEAFF. The CDR3 DNA sequence: TGTGCCAGCAGCGACACAGGGAGGAACACTGAAGCTTTCTTT.

The chain couples TRBV2 to TRBJ1-2; D call uncertain. Germline V lookup: CDR1 SNHLY, CDR2 FYNNEI. V lost 3 bases to trimming and J lost 8 bases, with 10 bases between them. The CDR3 covers 12 residues. As DNA, the CDR3 is TGTGCCAGCAGTGAGAGAAGAAAAGGCTACACCTTC. Translation: CASSERRKGYTF.

The chain links TRBV29-1 to TRBJ2-7; 9 bases line up with TRBD1. The length of the CDR3 is 13 residues. Trimming removed 5 bases from V and 3 bases from J; junction bases left unmatched: 5. Germline loops: CDR1 SQVTM, CDR2 ANQGSEA. The CDR3 sequence is CSVQGQGGYEQYF. CDR3 nucleotide sequence: TGCAGCGTTCAGGGACAGGGAGGCTACGAGCAGTACTTC.

The DNA of the CDR3 is TGTGCCAGCAGCTTATCTGCGGGACAGCCCCAGCATTTT. It codes for CASSLSAGQPQHF. This rearrangement joins TRBV11-1 to TRBJ1-5; unclear D gene. V lost 2 bases, J lost 7 bases, and 9 bases lay in between. There are 13 residues in the CDR3. Per the germline V gene, CDR1 is SGHAT and CDR2 is FQDESV (reference sequence).

The chain couples TRBV2 to TRBJ1-1, with unresolved D. V lost 3 bases and J 1 base, leaving 12 bases between the germline ends. Germline values: CDR1 SNHLY, CDR2 FYNNEI. The CDR3 contains 15 residues. CDR3 bases: TGTGCCAGCAGTGAGGCCCCGTCGGAGAACACTGAAGCTTTCTTT. This codes for CASSEAPSENTEAFF.

This clonotype was counted a few times. This chain joins TRBV5-6 and TRBJ1-5; TRBD1 might be the D (6 bases). Germline loops: CDR1 SGHDT, CDR2 YYEEEE. V lost 2 bases and J 7 bases, leaving 16 bases between the germline ends. The CDR3 runs 15 residues. This CDR3 is CASSLEQGLEQPQHF. The CDR3 region has the DNA TGTGCCAGCAGCTTAGAACAGGGATTAGAACAGCCCCAGCATTTT.

This clonotype has only one observation. The rearrangement joins TRBV6-5 to TRBJ2-7; D possibly corresponds to TRBD1 (5 bases). The V end lost 2 bases, the J end lost 9 bases, and 17 bases lay between the germline ends. CDR3 length: 14 amino acids. Germline V gene sequence: CDR1 MNHEY, CDR2 SVGAGI. The CDR3 sequence: CASSYLSTRTPQYF. The CDR3 DNA reads as TGTGCCAGCAGTTACCTTTCGACACGGACACCGCAGTACTTC.

The rearrangement uses TRBV7-9 and TRBJ2-7, with a possible D match to TRBD2 (5 bases). V lost 3 bases to trimming and J lost 3 bases, with 9 bases between them. The CDR3 extends over 13 amino acids. Germline V gene data show CDR1 as SEHNR and CDR2 as FQNEAQ (reference sequence). The CDR3 loop is CASSLELGYEQYF. Here the CDR3 DNA reads TGTGCCAGCAGCTTGGAACTAGGCTACGAGCAGTACTTC.